The rows below give T cell receptor beta chains drawn from one sample of a study of blood T cell repertoires in COVID-19. Using immunoSEQ multiplex PCR, the repertoire was profiled, and TCRdb retains in-frame clones only, with some absent. In the table there are about 220,000 clones, 84% of which are singletons. Material: PBMCs or T cells enriched from blood (not recorded which). The receptors here all came from a middle-aged woman who had recovered from COVID-19. Each CDR3 is given with its conserved first and last residue. A D gene is named only where the DNA matches it firmly. A clone size is listed for some rows: how often the clone was seen (once, few, many), or a class if it is expanded.

abundance	d_gene	v_gene	j_gene	CDR3nt	CDR3aa
few	TRBD2	TRBV4-1	TRBJ2-1	TGCGCCAGCAGCCGGAAACTAGCGGACTCCTACAATGAGCAGTTCTTC	CASSRKLADSYNEQFF
NA	NA	TRBV9	TRBJ1-2	TGTGCCAGCAGCGTAGCAACAGGGATTAACTATGGCTACACCTTC	CASSVATGINYGYTF
NA	NA	TRBV12-3/TRBV12-4	TRBJ2-1	TGTGCCAGCAGTCCCGAAATAGTCAATGAGCAGTTCTTC	CASSPEIVNEQFF
few	TRBD2	TRBV3-1/TRBV3-2	TRBJ2-1	TGTGCCAGCAGCCAAAGGGGCGCGGGGGCCTACAATGAGCAGTTCTTC	CASSQRGAGAYNEQFF
NA	TRBD1	TRBV19	TRBJ1-2	TGTGCCAGTAGTATACAGGGGGCCAATGGCTACACCTTC	CASSIQGANGYTF
NA	TRBD2	TRBV7-9	TRBJ2-1	TGTGCCAGCAGCGGTCACAAAGGGGCTAGCGGGACCTCCTACAATGAGCAGTTCTTC	CASSGHKGASGTSYNEQFF
NA	TRBD1	TRBV25-1	TRBJ2-7	TGTGCCAGCCGCCTGGGACAGTTTCCTTACGAGCAGTACTTC	CASRLGQFPYEQYF
NA	NA	TRBV25-1	TRBJ1-2	TGTGCCAGCAGACCACCCGGGACTGACTATGGCTACACCTTC	CASRPPGTDYGYTF
NA	NA	TRBV3-1/TRBV3-2	TRBJ2-2	TGTGCCAGCAGCCAAGATATTGGCCCCGGGGAGCTGTTTTTT	CASSQDIGPGELFF
NA	NA	TRBV3-1/TRBV3-2	TRBJ2-3	TGTGCCAGCAGCCAATTAAGCACAGATACGCAGTATTTT	CASSQLSTDTQYF
NA	NA	TRBV9	TRBJ2-5	TGTGCCAGCAGCGCCCTCGGGGTGGAGACCCAGTACTTC	CASSALGVETQYF
many	TRBD2	TRBV7-2	TRBJ2-2	TGTGCCAGCAGCTTTACTAGCGGGGCGAACACCGGGGAGCTGTTTTTT	CASSFTSGANTGELFF
NA	NA	TRBV5-1	TRBJ2-5	TGCGCCAGCAGCTTGGAAAGAGCCCAAGAGACCCAGTACTTC	CASSLERAQETQYF
NA	NA	TRBV28	TRBJ1-1	TGTGCCAGCAGTTTGTCGGGTACGAACACTGAAGCTTTCTTT	CASSLSGTNTEAFF
NA	NA	TRBV10-3	TRBJ1-2	TGTGCCATCGGGGCGGCCCAAGAGGTATCCTATGGCTACACCTTC	CAIGAAQEVSYGYTF
NA	NA	TRBV27	TRBJ1-2	TGTGCCAGCAGTTATCGGCAGGGGTATGGCTACACCTTC	CASSYRQGYGYTF
NA	TRBD1	TRBV4-3	TRBJ1-5	TGCGCCAGCAGCCAACAACAGGGGGCAGGGCAGCCCCAGCATTTT	CASSQQQGAGQPQHF
NA	TRBD1	TRBV11-2	TRBJ2-3	TGTGCCAGCAGCGTTAGGCAGGGGGCGGCTCGCACAGATACGCAGTATTTT	CASSVRQGAARTDTQYF